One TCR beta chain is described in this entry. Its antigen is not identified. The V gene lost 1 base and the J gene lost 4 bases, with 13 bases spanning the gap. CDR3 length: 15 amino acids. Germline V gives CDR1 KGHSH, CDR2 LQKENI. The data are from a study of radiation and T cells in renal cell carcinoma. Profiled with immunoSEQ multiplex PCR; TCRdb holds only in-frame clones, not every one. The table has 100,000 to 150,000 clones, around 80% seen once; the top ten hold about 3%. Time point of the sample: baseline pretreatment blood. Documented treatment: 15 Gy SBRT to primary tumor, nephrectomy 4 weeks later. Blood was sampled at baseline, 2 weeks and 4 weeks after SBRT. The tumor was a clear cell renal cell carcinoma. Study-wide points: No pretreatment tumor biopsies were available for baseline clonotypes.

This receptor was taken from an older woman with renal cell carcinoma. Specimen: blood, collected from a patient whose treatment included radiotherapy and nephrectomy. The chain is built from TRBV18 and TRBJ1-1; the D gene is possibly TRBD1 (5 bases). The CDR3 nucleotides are TGTGCCAGCTCACCACAAAAGGGGTATGGCACTGAAGCTTTCTTT. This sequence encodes CASSPQKGYGTEAFF.